The 23 T cell receptor beta chains below come from one sample, sequenced in a study of CD8+ T cells in alopecia areata. cDNA prepared by RNA extraction and subsequent reverse transcription served as the template for sequencing. Repertoires were generated with immunoSEQ multiplex PCR, while TCRdb's copy carries only in-frame clones and drops some. The data show over 250,000 clones, with none appearing a single time. Researchers sorted pooled cutaneous lymph node cells on the basis of CD4, CD8alpha, NKG2D, NKG2ACE and other markers. The sequenced sample consisted of CD4+ T cells sorted from a lymph node. These TCRs come from a C3H/HeJ mouse with alopecia areata. For the strain, the MHC haplotype given is H2-k.

Only a few counts were recorded for this clone. Germline and genes here are mouse. The read falls 3 residues short of the CDR3 end, and the missing part is taken from the germline J gene. The chain carries TRBV13-1 and TRBJ1-6; 10 positions agree with TRBD1. TRBJ1-6 is labeled an ORF, and its function is uncertain. This CDR3 spans 14 amino acids. Germline CDR1 and CDR2: NSHNY and SYGAGN. The junction had 1 base not matched to a gene; V was cut back by 7 bases and J by 3 bases. CDR3 bases read: TGTGCCAGCGGGACAGGGGTCTATAATTCGCCC. Protein sequence: CASGTGVYNSP. The full CDR3 sequence reads CASGTGVYNSPLYF.

A note on this clone: Germline and genes here are mouse. The read gets to within 4 residues of the CDR3 end, and the germline J gene fills in the rest. This chain uses TRBV1 with TRBJ2-5; D is possibly TRBD1 (6 bases). The germline V and J ends were trimmed by 4 bases and 3 bases, with 11 bases remaining between them. The CDR3 totals 14 residues. Germline CDR1 and CDR2: NSQYPW and LRSPGD (reference sequence). The part of the CDR3 DNA that was read is TGCACCTGCAGTGGCCGGGACATTCAAGAC. This translates into CTCSGRDIQD. The whole CDR3 sequence is CTCSGRDIQDTQYF.

This clone turned up a few times. The genes and germline here are from mouse. The read terminates 3 residues ahead of where the CDR3 ends, so the germline J gene completes it. This sample includes further DNA sequences coding for the same CDR3. The rearrangement links TRBV13-1 to TRBJ1-6; 11 bases match TRBD1. TRBJ1-6 is assigned to the ORF class and has an uncertain function. Trimming took 3 bases from V and 7 from J; bases not matched to a gene: 0. The CDR3 sequence is 14 residues long. Germline-derived CDR1 and CDR2 are NSHNY and SYGAGN. Incomplete CDR3 DNA: TGTGCCAGCAGTGGGACAGGGGGCAATTCGCCC. This gives the protein CASSGTGGNSP. The full CDR3 is CASSGTGGNSPLYF.

This clone occurred a few times. Gene names refer to mouse genes. The read comes to an end 3 residues before the CDR3 does, leaving the germline J gene to fill in the end. This chain joins TRBV5 and TRBJ1-6, with 7 positions matching TRBD1. TRBJ1-6 is identified as an open reading frame with a role that is uncertain. V gave up 2 bases and J gave up 4 bases; unmatched junction bases: 2. CDR1 is LGHNA, CDR2 YNLKQL, per germline (reference sequence). The CDR3 covers 15 residues. The sequenced part of the CDR3 DNA is TGTGCCAGCAGCCAAACAGGGGATTATAATTCGCCC. This translates into CASSQTGDYNSP. The complete CDR3 sequence is CASSQTGDYNSPLYF.

This clone came up a few times. Germline and genes here are mouse. The sequenced CDR3 bases are TGTGCCAGCAGTCCTCGGGACTTTTAT. Translated, it gives CASSPRDFY. The whole CDR3 sequence reads CASSPRDFYEQYF. V usage is TRBV13-3 and J usage is TRBJ2-7; D may be TRBD2 (6 bases). The sequence runs out 4 residues before the end of the CDR3; the remainder is reconstructed from the germline J gene. The CDR3 loop spans 13 amino acids. Germline V gene data show CDR1 as NNHDY and CDR2 as SYVADS.

In this sample, this clone turned up a few times. The gene symbols are mouse symbols. The read ends 4 residues shy of where the CDR3 ends; the end is completed using the germline J gene. The V and J genes are TRBV13-2 and TRBJ2-1, with 7 nucleotides matching TRBD2. The CDR3 sequence is 15 residues long. CDR1 and CDR2 (germline): NNHNN, SYGAGS (reference sequence). V lost 3 bases, J lost 0 bases, and 3 bases stayed unmatched. CDR3 sequence reads: CASGASGGNYAEQFF. The CDR3 DNA, read in part, is TGTGCCAGCGGTGCCTCTGGGGGTAACTATGCT.

This clone was observed a handful of times. Gene names refer to mouse genes. The read finishes 4 residues shy of the CDR3 end, and the germline J gene is used to complete it. The same CDR3 arises from other DNA sequences in this sample as well. The genes are TRBV5 and TRBJ2-2; 12 positions agree with TRBD2. Germline CDR1 LGHNA, CDR2 YNLKQL (reference sequence). This CDR3 region has 15 residues. Trimming at V came to 3 bases and at J to 5 bases, leaving 1 base not matched to a gene. The covered CDR3 bases are TGTGCCAGCAGCCAGGACTGGGGGGGAACCGGG. Protein sequence: CASSQDWGGTG. The whole CDR3 sequence is CASSQDWGGTGQLYF.

Notes on this clone: Gene and germline names: mouse. The read comes to an end 4 residues before the CDR3 does, leaving the germline J gene to fill in the end. The chain combines TRBV13-1 with TRBJ2-4; D not resolved. The ends were cut back, 3 bases at V and 0 bases at J, with 8 bases in the middle. Germline loops: CDR1 NSHNY, CDR2 SYGAGN. The CDR3 spans 14 residues. The CDR3 protein is CASSGSVSQNTLYF. The covered CDR3 bases are TGTGCCAGCAGTGGTTCAGTTAGTCAAAAC.

As concerns this clone: Genes here carry mouse names. The read finishes 4 residues shy of the CDR3 end, and the germline J gene is used to complete it. Other DNA sequences in this specimen translate into the identical CDR3. The gene calls are TRBV13-1 and TRBJ2-1, with D tentatively TRBD2 (6 bases). The germline V and J ends were trimmed by 0 bases and 1 base, with 8 bases remaining between them. Germline CDR1 is NSHNY and CDR2 is SYGAGN. The CDR3 runs to 15 residues. CDR3 DNA, as far as it was read: TGTGCCAGCAGTGATGTCGGGGGGAACTATGCT. It is translated as CASSDVGGNYA. The complete CDR3 reads CASSDVGGNYAEQFF.

With respect to this clone: Mouse germline and gene names are used. The read falls 4 residues short of the CDR3 end, and the missing part is taken from the germline J gene. The rearrangement links TRBV13-2 to TRBJ2-5, with a possible D match to TRBD1 (6 bases). The CDR3 spans 15 residues. Germline lookup yields CDR1 NNHNN and CDR2 SYGAGS (reference sequence). The covered CDR3 bases are TGTGCCAGCGGTGAGCAGGGGAAAGAGAAAGAC. Translation: CASGEQGKEKD. The entire CDR3 protein is CASGEQGKEKDTQYF.

Of note for this clone: Mouse gene names and germline throughout. The read comes to an end 4 residues before the CDR3 does, leaving the germline J gene to fill in the end. The V call is TRBV29, the J call TRBJ1-1; 7 positions match TRBD1. CDR3 length: 13 residues. Germline V gene sequence: CDR1 MSHET, CDR2 SYDVDS. V shed 6 bases and J 1 base; nucleotides not matched to a gene: 2. The CDR3 bases that were read are TGTGCTAGCAGGAGACAGGGAAACACA. Translated, it gives CASRRQGNT. The whole CDR3 region reads CASRRQGNTEVFF. Full variable domain (rest looked up from reference TRBV29 and TRBJ1-1): DMKVTQMPRYLIKRMGENVLLECGQDMSHETMYWYRQDPGLGLQLIYISYDVDSNSEGDIPKGYRVSRKKREHFSLILDSAKTNQTSVYFCASRRQGNTEVFFGKGTRLTVV.

This clone showed up just a few times. The listed genes are named as in mouse. Coverage ceases 4 residues before the CDR3 finishes, and the germline J gene fills in the end. The rearrangement joins TRBV5 to TRBJ1-1; possible D gene TRBD1, 5 bases. The germline V gene has CDR1 LGHNA and CDR2 YNLKQL (reference sequence). CDR3 length: 14 residues. Trimming took off 1 base at V and 4 bases at J, with 10 bases between the two ends. The CDR3 region is CASSQARVGTEVFF. The sequenced CDR3 bases are TGTGCCAGCAGCCAAGCCAGGGTCGGCACA.

For this clone: Mouse gene names apply. With the read ending 4 residues before the CDR3 end, the germline J gene is used to fill in that end. The chain carries TRBV13-1 and TRBJ2-2; D call uncertain. CDR3 length equals 13 residues. Trimming cost V 3 bases and J 1 base, with 4 bases left between them. Germline CDR1 NSHNY, CDR2 SYGAGN. The CDR3 DNA, read in part, is TGTGCCAGCAGTGCAGAAAACACCGGG. Translating it yields CASSAENTG. From start to end, the CDR3 is CASSAENTGQLYF.

This clone was seen a few times. The genes are named according to mouse. The read ends 4 residues early relative to the CDR3; the germline J gene fills the gap. The chain has TRBV13-1 and TRBJ2-2, with D perhaps TRBD1 (5 bases). V lost 4 bases to trimming and J lost 6 bases, with 7 bases between them. In germline, CDR1 is NSHNY, CDR2 SYGAGN. The CDR3 length is 12 residues. CDR3: CASSPGSGQLYF. CDR3 bases read: TGTGCCAGCAGTCCAGGGTCCGGG.

This clone has a handful of counts. The gene names here belong to mouse. With the read ending 4 residues before the CDR3 end, the germline J gene is used to fill in that end. The chain uses TRBV13-1 and TRBJ2-1, with D possibly TRBD2 on 6 matching bases. With 0 bases removed from V and 1 base from J, the gap between germline ends came to 11 bases. CDR1 and CDR2 (germline): NSHNY, SYGAGN. The CDR3 runs 16 residues. The CDR3 bases that were read are TGTGCCAGCAGTGATGCTGTCGGGGGGAACTATGCT. Translation gives CASSDAVGGNYA. The entire CDR3 reads CASSDAVGGNYAEQFF.

Comments on this clone: These gene names are mouse names. The CDR3 goes on 4 residues after the read ends, and that part is filled in from the germline J gene. The chain employs TRBV29 and TRBJ2-7; D call uncertain. Germline CDR1 reads MSHET; CDR2 reads SYDVDS. This CDR3 spans 10 amino acids. CDR3 residues: CASRRDEQYF. The DNA read from the CDR3 is TGTGCTAGCAGGAGGGAT.

This clone came up a few times. The germline and genes are mouse ones. The sequenced fragment ends 4 residues before the CDR3 boundary, so the rest is inferred from the germline J gene. The chain combines TRBV19 with TRBJ2-7; TRBD2 matches 7 bases. Germline CDR1 and CDR2: FNHDT and SITEND (reference sequence). CDR3 length: 12 amino acids. The CDR3 loop reads CASRYDWDEQYF. Partial CDR3 DNA: TGTGCCAGCAGATACGACTGGGAT. The variable domain in full, completed from reference TRBV19 and TRBJ2-7, reads GGIITQTPKFLIGQEGQKLTLKCQQNFNHDTMYWYRQDSGKGLRLIYYSITENDLQKGDLSEGYDASREKKSSFSLTVTSAQKNEMAVFLCASRYDWDEQYFGPGTRLTVL.

Only a few counts were recorded for this clone. Germline and genes here are mouse. The read ends 4 residues early relative to the CDR3; the germline J gene fills the gap. The same CDR3 also results from other DNA sequences found in this sample. This chain links TRBV13-3 with TRBJ2-7; 7 bases align to TRBD1. J was trimmed by 0 bases and V by 1 base; bases with no gene match: 1. Germline values: CDR1 NNHDY, CDR2 SYVADS. The CDR3 spans 14 residues. The CDR3 loop is CASSDRDSSYEQYF. The covered CDR3 bases are TGTGCCAGCAGTGATAGGGACAGCTCCTAT.

A few counts support this clone. Any gene name here is a mouse gene name. The CDR3 end lies 4 residues beyond the end of the read and is filled in from the germline J gene. The rearrangement links TRBV19 to TRBJ2-5; 10 positions match TRBD2. V lost 6 bases, J lost 3 bases, and 4 bases stayed unmatched. The CDR3 is 14 residues long. The germline V gene encodes CDR1 FNHDT and CDR2 SITEND (reference sequence). The CDR3 bases that were read are TGTGCCAGCAAACAGGACTGGGGGCAAGAC. This encodes CASKQDWGQD. The CDR3, in full, reads CASKQDWGQDTQYF.

A few counts support this clone. All gene names here are mouse names. The read ends 4 residues before the CDR3 terminus; that terminus is restored from the germline J gene. The chain links TRBV31 to TRBJ2-5; 8 nucleotides agree with TRBD2. Germline V CDR1 and CDR2: GKSSPN, SITVG. Trimming cost V 0 bases and J 1 base; bases outside gene matches: 6. This CDR3 is 16 amino acids long. Partial CDR3 DNA: TGTGCCTGGAGTCTGCGGACTGGGCGATACCAAGAC. It specifies CAWSLRTGRYQD. The whole CDR3 reads CAWSLRTGRYQDTQYF.

This clone was seen a few times. All gene names here are mouse names. The sequenced part of the CDR3 DNA is TGTGCCTGGAGTGAGCTGGGAGTCCAAGAC. Protein product: CAWSELGVQD. The whole CDR3 sequence reads CAWSELGVQDTQYF. The chain couples TRBV31 to TRBJ2-5; maybe TRBD2 (5 bases). The sequenced fragment ends 4 residues before the CDR3 boundary, so the rest is inferred from the germline J gene. Germline CDR1 and CDR2: GKSSPN and SITVG. The V gene lost 2 bases and the J gene lost 2 bases, with 11 bases spanning the gap. The CDR3 is made up of 14 amino acids.

A word on this clone: The gene names here belong to mouse. The CDR3 end lies 4 residues beyond the end of the read and is filled in from the germline J gene. Other DNA sequences in the same sample also yield this CDR3. The rearrangement joins TRBV13-2 to TRBJ2-2, with TRBD1 identical over 9 bases. Trimming took 5 bases from V and 2 from J; bases not matched to a gene: 1. Germline V lookup: CDR1 NNHNN, CDR2 SYGAGS (reference sequence). The CDR3 sequence is 14 residues long. This CDR3 reads CASGDRGNTGQLYF. The DNA read from the CDR3 is TGTGCCAGCGGCGACAGGGGGAACACCGGG.

This clone was picked up a small number of times. Germline and genes here are mouse. With the read ending 4 residues before the CDR3 end, the germline J gene is used to fill in that end. J is TRBJ2-7 and V is TRBV19; 11 bases line up with TRBD2. Germline trimming cut 1 base from V and 2 bases from J; bases unmatched to any gene: 2. The length of the CDR3 is 15 residues. CDR1 is FNHDT and CDR2 is SITEND in the germline V gene (reference sequence). The CDR3 loop reads CASSIRDWGTYEQYF. Partial CDR3 DNA: TGTGCCAGCAGTATAAGGGACTGGGGGACCTAT.